This TCR beta chain emerged from a study of blood T cell repertoires in COVID-19. Study background: The cDNA or gDNA used as material had been derived from T cells, B-cell-depleted T cells, or PBMCs.

In the source study's methods: The assay estimated nucleated cells by amplifying reference gene primers. Some clones are missing from TCRdb's copy, which holds only in-frame ones; the method was immunoSEQ multiplex PCR. That table supplies the V and J calls and clone size; D and trimming were determined from the DNA. The sample contains 150,000 to 200,000 clones, 80% of which appear only once. The V end lost 3 bases, the J end lost 1 base, and 7 bases lay between the germline ends. The CDR3 has 14 amino acids. Germline lookup yields CDR1 ENHRY and CDR2 SYGVKD. The chain carries TRBV10-3 and TRBJ2-1; weak D call: TRBD2 (6 bases). The receptor comes from a man aged 55 to 69 who had been exposed to COVID-19. The specimen sequenced was PBMCs or T cells enriched from blood (not recorded which). Here the CDR3 reads CAISDGLSYNEQFF. The CDR3 nucleotides read TGTGCCATCAGTGACGGACTATCCTACAATGAGCAGTTCTTC.